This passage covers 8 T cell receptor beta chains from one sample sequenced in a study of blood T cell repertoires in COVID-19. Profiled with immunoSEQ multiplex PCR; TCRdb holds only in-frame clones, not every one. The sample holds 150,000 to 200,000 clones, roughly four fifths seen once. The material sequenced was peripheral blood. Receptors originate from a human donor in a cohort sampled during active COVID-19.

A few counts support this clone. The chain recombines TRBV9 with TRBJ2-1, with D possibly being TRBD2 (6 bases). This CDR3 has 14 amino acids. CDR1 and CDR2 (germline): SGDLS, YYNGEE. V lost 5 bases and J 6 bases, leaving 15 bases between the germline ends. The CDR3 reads CASRGLGTVNEQFF. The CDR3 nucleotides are TGTGCCAGCAGGGGTCTCGGGACTGTCAATGAGCAGTTCTTC.

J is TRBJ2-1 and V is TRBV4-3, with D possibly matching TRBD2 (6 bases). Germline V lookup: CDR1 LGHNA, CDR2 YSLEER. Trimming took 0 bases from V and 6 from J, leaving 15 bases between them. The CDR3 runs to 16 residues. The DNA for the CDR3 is TGCGCCAGCAGCCAAGAATGGGCTGGGACTCGCAATGAGCAGTTCTTC. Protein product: CASSQEWAGTRNEQFF.

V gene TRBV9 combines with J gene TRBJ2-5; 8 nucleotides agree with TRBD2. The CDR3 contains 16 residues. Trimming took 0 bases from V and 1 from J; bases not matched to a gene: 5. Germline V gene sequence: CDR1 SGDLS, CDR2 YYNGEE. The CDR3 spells CASSVEVSGTQETQYF. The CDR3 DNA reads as TGTGCCAGCAGCGTAGAGGTTAGCGGGACCCAAGAGACCCAGTACTTC.

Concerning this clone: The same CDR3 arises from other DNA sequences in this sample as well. CDR3 sequence reads: CASTPGNQPQHF. DNA for the CDR3: TGTGCCAGCACCCCGGGGAATCAGCCCCAGCATTTT. The chain recombines TRBV28 with TRBJ1-5; D call uncertain. This CDR3 comprises 12 residues. Trimming took off 7 bases at V and 4 bases at J, with 8 bases between the two ends. Germline lookup yields CDR1 MDHEN and CDR2 SYDVKM.

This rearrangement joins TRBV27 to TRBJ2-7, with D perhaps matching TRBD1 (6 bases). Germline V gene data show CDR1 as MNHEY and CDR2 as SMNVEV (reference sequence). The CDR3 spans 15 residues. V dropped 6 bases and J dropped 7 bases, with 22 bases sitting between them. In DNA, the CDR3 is TGTGCCAGCAGGAACAGGGCCCTCCAGGTCGGGGAGCAGTACTTC. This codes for CASRNRALQVGEQYF.

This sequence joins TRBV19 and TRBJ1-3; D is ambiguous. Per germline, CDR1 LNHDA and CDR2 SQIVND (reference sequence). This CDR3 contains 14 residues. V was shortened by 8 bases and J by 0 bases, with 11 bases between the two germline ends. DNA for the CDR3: TGTGCCAGTGACTCCCTGAGCTCTGGAAACACCATATATTTT. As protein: CASDSLSSGNTIYF. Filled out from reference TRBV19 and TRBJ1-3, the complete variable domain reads DGGITQSPKYLFRKEGQNVTLSCEQNLNHDAMYWYRQDPGQGLRLIYYSQIVNDFQKGDIAEGYSVSREKKESFPLTVTSAQKNPTAFYLCASDSLSSGNTIYFGEGSWLTVV.

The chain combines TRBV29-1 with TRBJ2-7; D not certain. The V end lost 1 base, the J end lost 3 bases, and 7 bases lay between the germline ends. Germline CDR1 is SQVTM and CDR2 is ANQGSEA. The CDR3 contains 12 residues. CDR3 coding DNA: TGCAGCGTTGAAGTATTCGGCTACGAGCAGTACTTC. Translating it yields CSVEVFGYEQYF.

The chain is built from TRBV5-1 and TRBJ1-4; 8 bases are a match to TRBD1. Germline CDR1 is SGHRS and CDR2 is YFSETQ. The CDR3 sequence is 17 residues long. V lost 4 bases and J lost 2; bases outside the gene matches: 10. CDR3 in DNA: TGCGCCAGCAGCCAGACAGGGGCCTCGGGGACTAATGAAAAACTGTTTTTT. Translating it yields CASSQTGASGTNEKLFF.